This TCR beta chain originates from a study of long-term antiretroviral therapy in people with HIV. It was version v3.0 of the immunoSEQ assay that was run at survey level. Sequenced by immunoSEQ multiplex PCR; TCRdb stores in-frame clones only, minus some. The table records 20,000 to 25,000 clones, approximately 92% of them present only once. The CDR3 loop spans 12 amino acids. The germline gives CDR1 MNHEY, CDR2 SMNVEV (reference sequence). The ends were cut back, 5 bases at V and 2 bases at J, with 5 bases in the middle. This clone was seen a handful of times. This clonotype was obtained from a woman aged 45-65 years with HIV. The source material was unsorted PBMCs, sampled 4.4 years after starting antiretroviral therapy. The rearrangement uses TRBV27 and TRBJ2-3; D is unresolved. The CDR3 reads CASSPTTDTQYF. The CDR3 bases are TGTGCCAGCAGTCCGACCACAGATACGCAGTATTTT.